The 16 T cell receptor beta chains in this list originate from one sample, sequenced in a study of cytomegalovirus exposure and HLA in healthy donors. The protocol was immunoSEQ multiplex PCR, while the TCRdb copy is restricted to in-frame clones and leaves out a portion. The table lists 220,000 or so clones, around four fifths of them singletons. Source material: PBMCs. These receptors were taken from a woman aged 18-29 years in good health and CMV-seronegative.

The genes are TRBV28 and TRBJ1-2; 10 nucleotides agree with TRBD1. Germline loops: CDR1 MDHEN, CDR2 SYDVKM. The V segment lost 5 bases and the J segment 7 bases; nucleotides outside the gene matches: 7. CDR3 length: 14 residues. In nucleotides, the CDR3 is TGTGCCAGCAGTCCCGGGACAGGGGACGCTGGCTACACCTTC. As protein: CASSPGTGDAGYTF.

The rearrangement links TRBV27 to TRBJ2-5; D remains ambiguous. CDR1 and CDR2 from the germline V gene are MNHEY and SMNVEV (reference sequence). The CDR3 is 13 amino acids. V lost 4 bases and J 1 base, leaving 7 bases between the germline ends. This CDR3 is CASSSLTQETQYF. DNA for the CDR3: TGTGCCAGCAGTTCCCTCACCCAAGAGACCCAGTACTTC.

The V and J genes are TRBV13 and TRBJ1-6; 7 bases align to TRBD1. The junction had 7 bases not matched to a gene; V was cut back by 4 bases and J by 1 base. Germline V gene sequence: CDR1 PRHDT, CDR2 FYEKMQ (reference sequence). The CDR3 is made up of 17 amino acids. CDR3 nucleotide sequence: TGTGCCAGCAGCTCCCGACAGGGAGGATCCTATAATTCACCCCTCCACTTT. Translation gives CASSSRQGGSYNSPLHF.

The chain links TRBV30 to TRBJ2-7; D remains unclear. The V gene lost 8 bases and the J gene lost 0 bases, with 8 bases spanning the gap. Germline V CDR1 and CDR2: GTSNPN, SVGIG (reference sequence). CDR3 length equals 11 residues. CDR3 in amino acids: CALRSSYEQYF. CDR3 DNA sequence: TGTGCCCTAAGGAGCTCCTACGAGCAGTACTTC. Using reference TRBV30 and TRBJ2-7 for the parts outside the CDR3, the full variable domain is SQTIHQWPATLVQPVGSPLSLECTVEGTSNPNLYWYRQAAGRGLQLLFYSVGIGQISSEVPQNLSASRPQDRQFILSSKKLLLSDSGFYLCALRSSYEQYFGPGTRLTVT.

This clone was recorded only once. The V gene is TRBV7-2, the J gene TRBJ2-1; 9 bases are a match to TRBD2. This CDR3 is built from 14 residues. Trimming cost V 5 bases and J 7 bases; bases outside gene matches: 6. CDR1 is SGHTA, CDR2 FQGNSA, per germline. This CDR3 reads CASSRGLARNEQFF. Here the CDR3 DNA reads TGTGCCAGCAGCCGCGGACTAGCGAGAAATGAGCAGTTCTTC.

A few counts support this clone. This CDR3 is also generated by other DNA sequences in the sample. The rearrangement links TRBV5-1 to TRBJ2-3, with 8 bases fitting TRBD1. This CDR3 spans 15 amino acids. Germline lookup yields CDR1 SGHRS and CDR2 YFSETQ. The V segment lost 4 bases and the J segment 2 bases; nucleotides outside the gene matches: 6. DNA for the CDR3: TGCGCCAGCAGCCTTACAGGGGGAGACACAGATACGCAGTATTTT. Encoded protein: CASSLTGGDTDTQYF.

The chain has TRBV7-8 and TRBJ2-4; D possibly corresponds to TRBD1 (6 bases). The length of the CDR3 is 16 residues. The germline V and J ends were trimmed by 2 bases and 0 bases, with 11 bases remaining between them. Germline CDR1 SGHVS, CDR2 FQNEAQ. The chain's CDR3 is CASSLYRALAKNIQYF. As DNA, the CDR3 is TGTGCCAGCAGCTTATACAGGGCGCTAGCCAAAAACATTCAGTACTTC.

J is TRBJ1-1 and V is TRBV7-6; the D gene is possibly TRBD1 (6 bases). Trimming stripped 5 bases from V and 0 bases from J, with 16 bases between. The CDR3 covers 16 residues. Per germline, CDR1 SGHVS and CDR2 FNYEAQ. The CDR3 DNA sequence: TGTGCCAGCAGCAGGGGGGTGACAGACATGAACACTGAAGCTTTCTTT. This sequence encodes CASSRGVTDMNTEAFF. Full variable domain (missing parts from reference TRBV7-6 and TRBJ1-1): GAGVSQSPRYKVTKRGQDVALRCDPISGHVSLYWYRQALGQGPEFLTYFNYEAQQDKSGLPNDRFSAERPEGSISTLTIQRTEQRDSAMYRCASSRGVTDMNTEAFFGQGTRLTVV.

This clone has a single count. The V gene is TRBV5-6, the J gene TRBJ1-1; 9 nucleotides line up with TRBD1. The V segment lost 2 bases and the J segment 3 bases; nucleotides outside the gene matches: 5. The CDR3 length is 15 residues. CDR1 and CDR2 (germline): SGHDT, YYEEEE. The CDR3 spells CASSLTGTGYTEAFF. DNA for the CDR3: TGTGCCAGCAGCTTAACTGGGACAGGGTACACTGAAGCTTTCTTT.

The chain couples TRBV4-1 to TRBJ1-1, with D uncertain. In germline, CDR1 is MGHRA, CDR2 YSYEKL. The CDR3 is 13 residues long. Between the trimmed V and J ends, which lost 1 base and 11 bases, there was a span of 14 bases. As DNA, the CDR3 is TGCGCCAGCAGCCAAGCTTGGTCCCCGAATGCTTTCTTT. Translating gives CASSQAWSPNAFF.

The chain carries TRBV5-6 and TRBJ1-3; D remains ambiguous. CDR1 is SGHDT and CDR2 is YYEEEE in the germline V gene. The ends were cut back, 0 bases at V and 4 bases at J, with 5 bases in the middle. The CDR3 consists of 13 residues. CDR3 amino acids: CASSLGRGNTIYF. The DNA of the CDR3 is TGTGCCAGCAGCTTGGGGCGGGGAAACACCATATATTTT.

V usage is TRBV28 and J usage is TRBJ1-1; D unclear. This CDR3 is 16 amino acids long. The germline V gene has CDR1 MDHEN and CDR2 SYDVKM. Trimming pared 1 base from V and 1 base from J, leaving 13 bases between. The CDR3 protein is CASSLFGKAGNTEAFF. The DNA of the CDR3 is TGTGCCAGCAGTTTATTTGGCAAGGCCGGGAACACTGAAGCTTTCTTT.

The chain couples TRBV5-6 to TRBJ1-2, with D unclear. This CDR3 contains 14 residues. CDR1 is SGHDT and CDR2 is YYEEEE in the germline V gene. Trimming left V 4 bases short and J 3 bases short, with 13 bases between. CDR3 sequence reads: CASSPGGTDYGYTF. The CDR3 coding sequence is TGTGCCAGCAGCCCGGGAGGAACAGACTATGGCTACACCTTC.

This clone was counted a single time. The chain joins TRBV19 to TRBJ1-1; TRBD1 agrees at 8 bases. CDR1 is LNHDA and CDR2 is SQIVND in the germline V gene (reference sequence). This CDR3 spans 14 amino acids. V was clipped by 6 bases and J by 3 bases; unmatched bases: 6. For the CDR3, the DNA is TGTGCCAGTAGCCGCCGGACAGGGCACACTGAAGCTTTCTTT. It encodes CASSRRTGHTEAFF.

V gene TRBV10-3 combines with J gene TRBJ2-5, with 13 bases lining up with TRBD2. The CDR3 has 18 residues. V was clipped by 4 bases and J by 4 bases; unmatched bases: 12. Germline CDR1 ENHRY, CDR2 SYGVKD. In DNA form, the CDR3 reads TGTGCCATCAGTGCCTCACTAGCGGGAGGGCCGGGAGGAGAGACCCAGTACTTC. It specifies CAISASLAGGPGGETQYF.

Here the CDR3 DNA reads TGCAGTGGACAGGGTACGGAGACCCAGTACTTC. This sequence encodes CSGQGTETQYF. V and J are TRBV20-1 and TRBJ2-5; 7 bases map to TRBD1. Trimming took 7 bases from V and 5 from J; bases not matched to a gene: 4. Germline V gives CDR1 DFQATT, CDR2 SNEGSKA (reference sequence). The CDR3 covers 11 residues.